This record covers a single T cell receptor beta chain. Its antigen is currently not known. Qualities for individual bases were not recorded, and no much larger clone is one base off. The data derive from a study of shared clonotypes between healthy human individuals (dated by TCRdb to the early 2020s). At the level of the whole study: The cohort included a few men and a couple of women between 18 and 49 years of age. For each donor, CD4 naive and CD4 memory were each run on three plates, CD8 naive on two plates, and CD8 memory on one plate. To estimate repertoire size and how much clonotypes are shared between individuals, the study performed deep sequencing of blood TCR repertoires from roughly five healthy adults. To increase sequencing depth and limit assay-specific biases, different laboratories used diverse techniques to prepare libraries and sequence TCR repertoires. Each donor's leukapheresis produced roughly between roughly 0.9 and 9 billion PBMCs. Study-level results and caveats: Clonotypes shared by all four sorted-subset donors showed higher generation probabilities than non-shared clonotypes. Because the study included only a small number of donors, the genetic and exposure-history diversity represented was limited. Only blood was sampled, and tissue TCR repertoires likely differ from those in blood. Pairwise subsampling indicated that sequencing depth was expected to affect the degree of clonotype sharing among donors. Naive subsets generally had larger estimated clonotype richness than memory subsets. Rarefaction of sorted-subset datasets indicated incomplete sequencing despite the large sequencing depth. Across a handful of donors, approximately 5% of naive CD4, around 3.3% of naive CD8, about 2.3% of memory CD4, and 0.3% to 0.45% of memory CD8 clonotypes were shared.

TCR CDR3 regions were amplified from genomic DNA by multiplex PCR using the deep immunoSEQ assay. Extracted genomic DNA from each cell subset was distributed evenly across all wells of several immunoSEQ 96-well plates, and each plate was treated as a replicate. For sorted subsets, around 200 ng genomic DNA, equal to some 30,000 T cell genomes, was loaded into each replicate PCR. The purified libraries were quantified using a Qubit 3.0 fluorometer, sized with a Bioanalyzer 2100, and then quantified again using the KAPA Library Quantification kit. Every immunoSEQ 96-well plate was sequenced on a separate single-read 150-cycle Illumina NextSeq 550 flow cell. The authors' pipeline ran thus. The immunoSEQ output contained only junctional sequences without quality scores, so filtering could not match that applied to full-length reads. To assign V/J genes and CDR3, sequences were annotated against IMGT germline references using PyIR, a Python wrapper for IgBLAST v1.9. Any read was removed if the V/J assignment was weak (E-value above 1e-6), the CDR3 was missing, or the read contained stop codons, out-of-frame junctions, or ambiguous translated residues. V3J clonotypes were defined as sequences sharing an identical inferred V gene, J gene, and CDR3 amino acid sequence. To compute the percentage overlap between repertoires, the number of shared unique clonotypes was divided by the size of the smaller repertoire. RTK rarefaction, the Chao1 estimator, and Recon v2.1 estimates of unobserved clonotypes were used to assess repertoire richness. Generation probabilities for all TCRbeta clonotypes obtained by the gDNA method from a handful of donors were computed using OLGA. TCRdb limited this immuneACCESS table to in-frame rearrangements with V and J called. A share of clones is missing; checked studies link under half to unresolved V genes, and the rest is unexplained. The DNA gave D and trimming, while V, J and clone size come from that table. This sample gives approximately 1.5 million clones in total; roughly 98% of them show up just once. The top ten clones comprise about 0.45% of the sample.

From the cysteine through the phenylalanine, the CDR3 covers 13 amino acids. Only the CDR3 DNA stays, 39 bases, in frame from base 1. CDR1 and CDR2, per the germline V gene (reference sequence), are SGHNT and YYREEE. V is reduced by 0 bases and J by 8 bases, leaving a spacing of 9 bases between them. The donors were healthy, HIV-negative adults who had no recently reported acute infections or vaccinations. Every donor was a Caucasian adult residing in Nashville, Tennessee, USA. CD4+ T cells were enriched by magnetic negative selection; naive cells were then positively selected on CD45RA, and the negative fraction formed the memory subset. After blood collection by leukapheresis, PBMCs were isolated using Ficoll-Histopaque density gradient centrifugation and then cryopreserved in the vapor phase of liquid nitrogen. Purity and quantity of every magnetically sorted T cell population were checked by analytical flow cytometry. Genomic DNA was isolated from each sorted fraction and quantified by UV absorbance on a Nanodrop 2000c.

The V gene is TRBV5-4 and the J gene is TRBJ1-3, with the D gene call left open. The specimen was naive CD4+ T cells sorted from blood. Read against the paper, the sample's cell subset or site label means: CD45RA+ positively selected. The TCR comes from a man aged 25-40 years in good health. For the CDR3, the sequence is CASSLDWQDTIYF. The DNA reads as follows: TGTGCCAGCAGCTTGGACTGGCAGGACACCATATATTTT.